This TCR beta chain stems from a study of graft-versus-host responses after intestinal transplantation. About the research overall: Isolated intestinal, liver-intestinal, or multivisceral transplants were what recipients had. Uniformly, recipients were administered anti-thymocyte globulin induction with subsequent tacrolimus and steroids for 3 to 4 years.

Study outcomes and limitations: Early post-transplant HvG declines showed an association with peak circulating GvH clone levels. The marrow of recipients harbored GvH clones, and ileum or blood showed some of them first.

On this clone: The antigen remains undetermined.

TCRdb keeps only in-frame clones here, not all; method: immunoSEQ multiplex PCR. The repertoire holds fewer than 50,000 clones, with about 91% as singletons. The CDR3 extends over 16 amino acids. V lost 0 bases to trimming and J lost 2 bases, with 14 bases between them. Germline lookup yields CDR1 LNHNV and CDR2 YYDKDF (reference sequence). This chain links TRBV15 with TRBJ2-7; tentative D call: TRBD2 (7 bases). Sample: PBMCs, taken 524 days after transplant. The TCR comes from a human patient who received an intestinal transplant, so some T cells may come from the graft donor. The CDR3 DNA reads TGTGCCACCAGCAGAGATTCGGGGGGCCTCACCTACGAGCAGTACTTC. This encodes CATSRDSGGLTYEQYF.